The 21 T cell receptor beta chains listed next were all sequenced from one sample in a study of vaccination and CD4 T cells after COVID-19 (dated by TCRdb to 2022 to 2024). Which antigens these TCRs recognize remains unknown. The library relied on PCR. Sequencing took place on an Illumina iSeq 100. DNA from cultured CD4+ T cells underwent TCR sequencing with the Oncomine TCR Beta short-read assay at the Johns Hopkins FTIC core. TCRdb itself trimmed the public reads at Q25 with fastp, ran MiXCR and retained productive beta chains. All rows with the same CDR3 protein become a single entry with the most common DNA and genes. A total of about 20,000 distinct CDR3 sequences appear in this sample, less than 40% of them only once. 2.6% of the sample belongs to the ten largest clones. The sample's time point, from its label and the paper: late sampling 161 to 241 days after vaccination in a few convalescent patients. The intended sense of this specimen's treatment or condition label: approximately 9-day PBMC culture with coronavirus spike peptide pools or control peptides (ViraFEST assay).

The material sequenced was CD4+ T cells from blood, cultured in vitro, taken about 7 months after SARS-CoV-2 vaccination. These receptors originate from a human donor who had recovered from COVID-19.

This clonotype has a single count. The chain employs TRBV28 and TRBJ1-3; a possible D gene is TRBD1 (5 bases). V dropped 5 bases and J dropped 2 bases, with 10 bases sitting between them. CDR3 size: 14 residues. The germline CDR1 and CDR2 sequences are MDHEN and SYDVKM. CDR3 DNA sequence: TGTGCCAGCAGTCCTCAGGGAGCTGGAAACACCATATATTTT. This sequence encodes CASSPQGAGNTIYF.

This clonotype turned up a few times. This chain links TRBV6-1 with TRBJ1-2, with 11 bases identical to TRBD1. Germline CDR1 and CDR2: MNHNS and SASEGT. This CDR3 contains 15 residues. With V trimmed by 7 bases and J by 4 bases, 8 bases remained unmatched. For the CDR3, the DNA is TGTGCCAGCAAACCCCCCGGGACAGGGGGCTATGGCTACACCTTC. It translates to CASKPPGTGGYGYTF.

This clonotype was counted a few times. The V gene is TRBV28, the J gene TRBJ2-5, with TRBD2 identical over 8 bases. CDR3 length equals 15 residues. CDR1 is MDHEN, CDR2 SYDVKM, per germline. The V and J ends lost 6 bases and 6 bases, in that order; junction bases with no gene match: 12. The CDR3 sequence is CASSDMSGSRQTQYF. DNA of the CDR3: TGTGCCAGCAGCGACATGAGCGGGAGTAGGCAGACCCAGTACTTC.

This clonotype has a handful of counts. The chain joins TRBV20-1 to TRBJ2-7; the D gene is possibly TRBD1 (6 bases). CDR3 length: 13 amino acids. Germline CDR1 reads DFQATT; CDR2 reads SNEGSKA (reference sequence). V shed 4 bases and J shed 6 bases, with 16 bases lying between them. The CDR3 sequence: CSAMARGEVEQYF. CDR3 coding DNA: TGCAGTGCTATGGCCAGGGGAGAGGTCGAGCAGTACTTC.

The rearrangement links TRBV15 to TRBJ1-5; D might be TRBD1 (6 bases). The CDR3 has 14 amino acids. Germline V gene sequence: CDR1 LNHNV, CDR2 YYDKDF (reference sequence). V lost 3 bases and J 7 bases, leaving 13 bases between the germline ends. The CDR3 loop is CATSSRQARQPQHF. As DNA, the CDR3 is TGTGCCACCAGCAGCCGACAGGCTAGGCAGCCCCAGCATTTT.

CDR3 protein: CASSLGRDRSREQYF. The CDR3 region has the DNA TGTGCCAGCAGCTTAGGGAGGGACAGATCGCGGGAGCAGTACTTC. The chain has TRBV7-2 and TRBJ2-7, with D perhaps matching TRBD1 (7 bases). Germline CDR1 and CDR2: SGHTA and FQGNSA. V shed 1 base and J shed 7 bases, with 17 bases lying between them. The CDR3 totals 15 residues.

There are a few counts of this clonotype. V gene TRBV7-2 combines with J gene TRBJ2-3, with D perhaps matching TRBD1 (6 bases). This CDR3 region has 15 residues. Trimming stripped 5 bases from V and 0 bases from J, with 12 bases between. Germline lookup yields CDR1 SGHTA and CDR2 FQGNSA. The chain's CDR3 is CASSVQGSSTDTQYF. CDR3 DNA: TGTGCCAGCAGCGTACAGGGATCTAGCACAGATACGCAGTATTTT.

The rearrangement joins TRBV6-1 to TRBJ2-6, with D unclear. CDR1 and CDR2 from the germline V gene are MNHNS and SASEGT. Trimming took off 5 bases at V and 2 bases at J, with 16 bases between the two ends. The length of the CDR3 is 17 residues. The CDR3 here is CASSITHRVPGANVLTF. In DNA form, the CDR3 reads TGTGCCAGCAGTATTACCCATCGGGTGCCTGGGGCCAACGTCCTGACTTTC.

J is TRBJ2-1 and V is TRBV19, with D perhaps assigned TRBD1 or TRBD2 (6 bases each). This CDR3 is 16 amino acids long. CDR1 and CDR2 (germline): LNHDA, SQIVND (reference sequence). V was pared by 3 bases and J by 4 bases, with 16 bases between. The CDR3 region is CASSIGGGIRYNEQFF. CDR3 DNA: TGTGCCAGTAGTATCGGGGGCGGGATAAGGTACAATGAGCAGTTCTTC.

V usage is TRBV7-2 and J usage is TRBJ1-5; D not certain. CDR3 length: 15 amino acids. CDR1 and CDR2 from the germline V gene are SGHTA and FQGNSA. The V end lost 5 bases, the J end lost 7 bases, and 18 bases lay between the germline ends. CDR3 coding DNA: TGTGCCAGCAGCCCCAGCGGGGAGATTGGGCAGCCCCAGCATTTT. Protein sequence: CASSPSGEIGQPQHF.

This clonotype was detected only a few times. The V gene is TRBV7-9, the J gene TRBJ1-2, with TRBD1 matching over 7 bases. Germline V gene data show CDR1 as SEHNR and CDR2 as FQNEAQ (reference sequence). CDR3 length: 14 residues. Germline trimming cut 8 bases from V and 3 bases from J; bases unmatched to any gene: 9. The CDR3 is CASREAQGDYGYTF. The CDR3 DNA sequence: TGTGCCAGCCGAGAGGCTCAGGGGGACTATGGCTACACCTTC.

V and J are TRBV7-8 and TRBJ2-5, with 8 nucleotides matching TRBD2. Losses at the gene ends were 8 bases for V and 1 base for J; bases not matched to a gene: 6. Germline CDR1 and CDR2: SGHVS and FQNEAQ. This CDR3 contains 14 residues. This CDR3 reads CASSYAGGQETQYF. CDR3 DNA: TGTGCCAGCTCCTACGCGGGGGGCCAAGAGACCCAGTACTTC.

The chain couples TRBV6-1 to TRBJ2-7, with a possible D match to TRBD1 (6 bases). The V gene's germline CDR1 is MNHNS and CDR2 SASEGT. V lost 7 bases to trimming and J lost 2 bases, with 15 bases between them. The CDR3 spans 14 residues. CDR3 DNA: TGTGCCAGCAAAGGTCCAGGGGCCACCTACGAGCAGTACTTC. Translating gives CASKGPGATYEQYF.

The rearrangement uses TRBV7-9 and TRBJ2-7; 10 bases map to TRBD1. Germline CDR1 SEHNR, CDR2 FQNEAQ (reference sequence). V lost 7 bases, J lost 7 bases, and 4 bases stayed unmatched. CDR3 size: 12 residues. The CDR3 is CASTWDRGEQYF. The DNA of the CDR3 is TGTGCCAGCACCTGGGACAGGGGTGAGCAGTACTTC.

Concerning this clonotype: A read error may produce the germline difference seen at one junction end. V usage is TRBV20-1 and J usage is TRBJ1-1; 7 nucleotides align to TRBD1. Per germline, CDR1 DFQATT and CDR2 SNEGSKA (reference sequence). The CDR3 is 14 amino acids. This CDR3 reads CSTRQGRGNTEAFF. CDR3 DNA sequence: TGCAGTACTAGACAGGGACGGGGGAACACTGAAGCTTTCTTT.

The V call is TRBV20-1, the J call TRBJ2-7, with 12 bases lining up with TRBD2. The CDR3 extends over 15 amino acids. After removal of 2 bases from V and 4 bases from J, the junction contained 6 bases not matched to a gene. CDR1 and CDR2 from the germline V gene are DFQATT and SNEGSKA (reference sequence). The CDR3 spells CSARLAGGNRYEQYF. DNA of the CDR3: TGCAGTGCTAGACTAGCGGGAGGGAATAGGTACGAGCAGTACTTC.

The rearrangement joins TRBV27 to TRBJ2-7; the D gene is possibly TRBD1 (6 bases). The CDR3 covers 15 residues. Per germline, CDR1 MNHEY and CDR2 SMNVEV (reference sequence). Trimming left V 7 bases short and J 3 bases short, with 19 bases between. The CDR3 reads CASTLADRKDYEQYF. The CDR3 nucleotides read TGTGCCAGCACCTTAGCTGACAGGAAAGACTACGAGCAGTACTTC.

V and J are TRBV7-3 and TRBJ1-3, with D tentatively TRBD1 (6 bases). CDR3 length: 13 residues. Germline loops: CDR1 SGHTA, CDR2 FQGTGA. Trimming took off 10 bases at V and 8 bases at J, with 18 bases between the two ends. The CDR3 is CATAPEQGDTIYF. In DNA form, the CDR3 reads TGTGCCACCGCCCCGGAACAGGGAGACACCATATATTTT.

This clonotype has only one observation. The rearrangement joins TRBV5-4 to TRBJ1-5; 9 positions agree with TRBD1. The V gene end was trimmed by 4 bases and the J gene end by 10 bases; junction bases not matched to a gene: 9. Per germline, CDR1 SGHNT and CDR2 YYREEE (reference sequence). The CDR3 totals 14 residues. CDR3 region: CASSPDRGFEPQHF. The CDR3 region has the DNA TGTGCCAGCAGCCCCGACAGGGGGTTCGAACCCCAGCATTTT.

In its sample, this clonotype was seen once. V gene TRBV5-4 combines with J gene TRBJ1-2; the D gene is possibly TRBD1 (5 bases). Germline lookup yields CDR1 SGHNT and CDR2 YYREEE (reference sequence). Trimming left V 1 base short and J 7 bases short, with 11 bases between. This CDR3 has 13 residues. The CDR3 sequence is CASSLSGASGYTF. The CDR3, as DNA: TGTGCCAGCAGCTTGAGCGGGGCTAGTGGCTACACCTTC.

This clonotype has only a few counts. V is TRBV19 and J is TRBJ1-2; D might be TRBD1 (5 bases). Looked up from germline, CDR1 is LNHDA and CDR2 is SQIVND (reference sequence). There are 13 residues in the CDR3. V shed 7 bases and J shed 5 bases, with 14 bases lying between them. The CDR3 protein is CASTPGLLYGYTF. The DNA of the CDR3 is TGTGCCAGTACCCCGGGACTGCTATATGGCTACACCTTC.